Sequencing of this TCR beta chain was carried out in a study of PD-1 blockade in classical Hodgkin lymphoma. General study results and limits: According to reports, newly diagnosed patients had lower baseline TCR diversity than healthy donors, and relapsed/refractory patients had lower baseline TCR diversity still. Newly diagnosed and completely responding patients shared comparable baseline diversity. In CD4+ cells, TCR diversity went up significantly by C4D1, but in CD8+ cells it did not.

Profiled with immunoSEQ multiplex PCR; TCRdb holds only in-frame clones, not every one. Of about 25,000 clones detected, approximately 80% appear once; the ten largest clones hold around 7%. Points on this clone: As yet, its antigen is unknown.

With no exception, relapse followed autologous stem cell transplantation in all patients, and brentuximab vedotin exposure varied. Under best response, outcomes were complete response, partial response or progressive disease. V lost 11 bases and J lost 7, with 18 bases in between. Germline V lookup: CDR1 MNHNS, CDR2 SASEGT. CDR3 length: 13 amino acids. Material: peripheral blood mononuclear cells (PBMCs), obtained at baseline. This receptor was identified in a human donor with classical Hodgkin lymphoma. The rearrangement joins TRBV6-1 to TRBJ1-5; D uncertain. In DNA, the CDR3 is TGTGCCTCGGTCTACTCCTGGATCCAGCCCCAGCATTTT. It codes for CASVYSWIQPQHF.